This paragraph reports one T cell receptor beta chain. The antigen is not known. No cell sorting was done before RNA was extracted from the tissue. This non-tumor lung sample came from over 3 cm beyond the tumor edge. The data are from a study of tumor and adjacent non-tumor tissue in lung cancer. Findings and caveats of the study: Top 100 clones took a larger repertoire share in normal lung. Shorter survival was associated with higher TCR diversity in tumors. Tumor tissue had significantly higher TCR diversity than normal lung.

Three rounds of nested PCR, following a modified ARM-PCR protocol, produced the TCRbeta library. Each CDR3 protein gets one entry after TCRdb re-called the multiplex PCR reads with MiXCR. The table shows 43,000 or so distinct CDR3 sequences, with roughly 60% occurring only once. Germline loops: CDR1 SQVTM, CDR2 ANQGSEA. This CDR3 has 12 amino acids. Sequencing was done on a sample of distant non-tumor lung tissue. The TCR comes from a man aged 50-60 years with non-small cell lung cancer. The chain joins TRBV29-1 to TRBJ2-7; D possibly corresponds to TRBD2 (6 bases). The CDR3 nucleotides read TGCATCGCTGGGACGGGGGATTGCGAGCAGTACTTC. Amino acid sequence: CIAGTGDCEQYF.